This TCR beta chain was retrieved from a study of blood T cell repertoires in COVID-19 (dated by TCRdb to 2020 to 2022). Background on the whole study: Samples from collaborators originated in the United States, Italy and Spain and spanned both the acute and convalescent phases of COVID-19. The sample metadata nearly always contained a de-identified subject ID, COVID-19 status, age in years and sex. The prospective study material was composed of cDNA or gDNA derived from T cells, B-cell-depleted T cells, or PBMCs. HLA class I and class II types, where available, came from metadata supplied by the sample provider rather than from assay-based typing. Subjects who had been exposed to COVID-19, were actively infected with it, or had recovered from it provided the deeply sampled blood TCRbeta repertoires that made up the dataset. A freely available public database, intended as a resource for researchers studying the immune response to SARS-CoV-2, is where the repertoires were released. Samples were obtained from the ongoing ImmuneRACE study (first 160 participants) and from 1,000 to 1,500 subjects provided by 6 global collaborators.

Each collaborating institution followed its own protocols to collect whole blood in K2EDTA tubes. Collaborator samples were shipped for TCRbeta analysis as frozen whole blood, isolated PBMCs, or DNA extracted from either sample type. What the study reported, not specific to this receptor: Clinical and demographic metadata were provided uncurated, with the amount varying by source and participant.

About this clone itself: Its antigen is still unknown. No base-level quality is on record; no much larger clone is a single base apart.

TCRbeta CDR3 regions were amplified from genomic DNA by means of the immunoSEQ Assay, a bias-controlled multiplex PCR. In the source study's methods: Within the assay, amplification of reference gene primers was used to estimate how many nucleated cells each sample contained. To quantify the absolute abundance of each unique TCRbeta CDR3 rearrangement, sequence reads were collapsed and filtered. For each sample, productive Simpson clonality was calculated as the square root of Simpson's diversity index over productive rearrangements. In TCRdb, the immuneACCESS table is reduced to in-frame sequences with V and J assigned. These tables do not hold every clone; where another copy was compared, an unresolved V gene accounts for under half, and the others remain unexplained. Clone size and V and J calls were adopted from that table, with D and trimming inferred from the DNA. For this sample the table gives under 250,000 clones, of which around 82% were detected only once. The ten largest clones capture roughly 9.4% of the sample.

The CDR3, from cysteine to phenylalanine, totals 11 residues. Only the CDR3 DNA is retained, 33 bases long and in frame from the first base. Clipping removes 7 bases from V and 10 bases from J, with 4 as the unmatched junction base count. CDR1 and CDR2 are drawn from the germline V gene: ENHRY, SYGVKD. This receptor was obtained from a man aged 35 to 55 with active or convalescent COVID-19. Recombination linked TRBV10-3 to TRBJ1-1; the junction holds 9 bases that match TRBD1. The sequenced sample consisted of peripheral blood. The CDR3 region reads CAIKGGQGAFF. The DNA reads as follows: TGTGCCATCAAGGGGGGACAGGGAGCTTTCTTT.